This T cell receptor (beta chain) appears in the sequencing data of a study of molecular identifiers for immune sequencing clone quantification. Study-level background: With replicates, the RNA of 20,000 or 100,000 naive CD8 cells was split five ways and four were sequenced.

Making the bulk TCR libraries relied on previously described methods and listed TCR primers. TCRdb passed the PCR reads through MiXCR, listing each CDR3 protein once. The data show 300,000 to 400,000 distinct CDR3 sequences, about a fifth seen once. The junction had 4 bases not matched to a gene; V was cut back by 0 bases and J by 4 bases. CDR3 length: 14 residues. Germline CDR1 is SGHRS and CDR2 is YFSETQ. There are many counts of this clonotype. This sequence joins TRBV5-1 and TRBJ2-7; TRBD1 matches at 7 bases. Sequencing used naive CD8+ T cells from blood, with Jurkat cell RNA spiked in. Subset of the sample: FACS-sorted CD8+CD4-CCR7+CD45RA+ naive T cells. The origin of this receptor is a human donor in good health. Some libraries in this study had Jurkat cell RNA spiked in. The CDR3 reads CASSLETGSYEQYF. The DNA of the CDR3 is TGCGCCAGCAGCTTGGAGACAGGGAGTTACGAGCAGTACTTC.